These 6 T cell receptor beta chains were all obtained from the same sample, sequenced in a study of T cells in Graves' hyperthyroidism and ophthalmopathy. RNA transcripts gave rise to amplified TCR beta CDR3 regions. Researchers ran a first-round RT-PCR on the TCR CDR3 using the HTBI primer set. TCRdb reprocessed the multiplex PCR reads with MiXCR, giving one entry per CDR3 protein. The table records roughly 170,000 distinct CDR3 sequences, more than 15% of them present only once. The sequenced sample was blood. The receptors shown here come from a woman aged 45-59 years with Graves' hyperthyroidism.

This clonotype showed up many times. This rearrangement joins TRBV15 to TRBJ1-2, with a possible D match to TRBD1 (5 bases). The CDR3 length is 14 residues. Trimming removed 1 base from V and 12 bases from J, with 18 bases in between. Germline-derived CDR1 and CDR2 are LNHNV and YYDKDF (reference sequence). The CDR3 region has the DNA TGTGCCACCAGCAGAGGTGGGGACGAGAGCCCTAACACCTTC. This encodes CATSRGGDESPNTF.

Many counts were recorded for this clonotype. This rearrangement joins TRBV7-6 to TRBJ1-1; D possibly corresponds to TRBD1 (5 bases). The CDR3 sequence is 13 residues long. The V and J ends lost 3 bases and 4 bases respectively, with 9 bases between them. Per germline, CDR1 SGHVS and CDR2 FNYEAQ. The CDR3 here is CASSLGELTEAFF. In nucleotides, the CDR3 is TGTGCCAGCAGCTTGGGGGAGCTCACTGAAGCTTTCTTT.

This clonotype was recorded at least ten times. The CDR3 nucleotides are TGTGCCACCAGCAGAGACCAGCTAGCGGGAAAAACAGATACGCAGTATTTT. It encodes CATSRDQLAGKTDTQYF. The chain employs TRBV15 and TRBJ2-3; the match to TRBD2 covers 9 bases. The CDR3 runs 17 residues. The germline V gene encodes CDR1 LNHNV and CDR2 YYDKDF (reference sequence). The V and J ends lost 0 bases and 3 bases, in that order; junction bases with no gene match: 7.

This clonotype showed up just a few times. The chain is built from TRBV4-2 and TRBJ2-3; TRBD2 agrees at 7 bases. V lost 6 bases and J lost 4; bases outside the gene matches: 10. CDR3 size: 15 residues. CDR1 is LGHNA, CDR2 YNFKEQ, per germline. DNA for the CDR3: TGTGCCAGCAGAGGGGAGGGGTTCGCTGCAGATACGCAGTATTTT. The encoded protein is CASRGEGFAADTQYF.

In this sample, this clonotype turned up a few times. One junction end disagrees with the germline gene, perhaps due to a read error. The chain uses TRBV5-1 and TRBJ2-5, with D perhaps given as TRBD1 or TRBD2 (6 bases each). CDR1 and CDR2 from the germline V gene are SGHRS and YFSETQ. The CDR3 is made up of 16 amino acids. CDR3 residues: CASSLIGGLSSETRYF. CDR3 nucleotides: TGCGCCAGCAGCTTGATTGGGGGGCTTTCGAGTGAGACCCGGTACTTC.

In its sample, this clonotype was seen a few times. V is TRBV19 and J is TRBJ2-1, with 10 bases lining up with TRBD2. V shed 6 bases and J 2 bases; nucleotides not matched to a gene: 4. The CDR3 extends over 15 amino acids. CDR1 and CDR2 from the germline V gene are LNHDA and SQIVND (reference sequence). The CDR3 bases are TGTGCCAGTAGCCGGACTAGCGGCACCTACAATGAGCAGTTCTTC. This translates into CASSRTSGTYNEQFF.